The sequence of this T cell receptor (beta chain) was determined in a study of cytomegalovirus exposure and HLA in healthy donors. Broader study findings: Among the sequence variants, a highly shared cluster was likely an artifact of sequencing. What TCR beta sequences reportedly achieved was accurate prediction of HLA-A and HLA-B alleles in most subjects. In a later analysis, several top co-occurrence clusters appeared linked to parvovirus B19, influenza, CMV and Epstein-Barr virus.

Comments on this clone: Its antigen is unknown.

This PCR relied on a set of 60 Vbeta primers and 13 Jbeta primers. This table comes from immunoSEQ multiplex PCR, and its TCRdb copy is limited to in-frame clones, with some not included. The sample has 80,000 or so clones; around three quarters are singletons. Per the germline V gene, CDR1 is MGHDK and CDR2 is SYGVNS. The CDR3 is made up of 13 amino acids. Trimming took 3 bases from V and 4 from J, leaving 9 bases between them. The receptor was isolated from a man between 40 and 49 years old in good health and CMV-seronegative. The material sequenced was PBMCs. This rearrangement joins TRBV25-1 to TRBJ1-2; D is unclear. CDR3: CASSDPGSYGYTF. CDR3 DNA: TGTGCCAGCAGTGATCCGGGATCCTATGGCTACACCTTC.